This T cell receptor beta chain appears in the sequencing data of a study of T cell responses to AZD1222 COVID-19 vaccine. Study-wide context: Second doses that came at about 4 or about 12 weeks were put together.

Using immunoSEQ multiplex PCR, the repertoire was profiled, and TCRdb retains in-frame clones only, with some absent. The data contain roughly 190,000 clones, 85% to 95% of them singletons. The CDR3 extends over 15 amino acids. Trimming shortened V by 3 bases and J by 5 bases, and 16 bases separated the two germline ends. CDR1 WSHSY and CDR2 SAAADI come from the germline V gene. The input for sequencing was peripheral blood, taken on day 0 of AZD1222 vaccination. The clonotype comes from an adult in good health. This chain uses TRBV10-2 with TRBJ2-5; D might be TRBD2 (6 bases). CDR3 protein: CASSELGSRGETQYF. The CDR3 nucleotides are TGCGCCAGCAGTGAATTGGGGTCCCGGGGGGAGACCCAGTACTTC.